This T cell receptor beta chain was sequenced in a study of early T cells in non-severe SARS-CoV-2 infection. TCRdb passed the 5' RACE reads through MiXCR, listing each CDR3 protein once. The data contain 50,000 to 75,000 distinct CDR3 sequences, 12% of them singletons. This CDR3 comprises 16 residues. Germline V gives CDR1 SGHNT, CDR2 YYREEE (reference sequence). Losses at the gene ends were 4 bases for V and 0 bases for J; bases not matched to a gene: 4. The table lists this clonotype with a few counts. The TCR was taken from an adult who was a healthcare worker with PCR-confirmed SARS-CoV-2 infection or an uninfected control (not recorded which). The donor label of this sample is uncertain. The source material was whole blood, sampled at baseline. The chain couples TRBV5-4 to TRBJ1-3; 10 bases map to TRBD1. CDR3 sequence: CASSPDRGNSGNTIYF. The CDR3 DNA reads TGTGCCAGCAGCCCGGACAGGGGGAACTCTGGAAACACCATATATTTT.